This is a list of T cell receptor beta chains from one sample in a study of long-term antiretroviral therapy in people with HIV. The protocol was immunoSEQ multiplex PCR, while the TCRdb copy is restricted to in-frame clones and leaves out a portion. The data show fewer than 40,000 clones, with around 88% seen just once and around 4.2% held by the top ten. The sample was unsorted PBMCs, taken just before starting antiretroviral therapy. These receptors originate from a woman aged 18-30 years with HIV. CDR3s leave out the opening cysteine and the closing phenylalanine or tryptophan.

TRBV27 | ASSWGRGGAKNIQY
TRBV5-8 | AWRRLRNEKLF
TRBV5-6 | ASSPVSGGPGNEQF
TRBV7-2 | ASSLRAGTGKLDTEAF
TRBV28 | ASEDYKTGGNGNTIY
TRBV4-1 | ASSQGGTQPQH
TRBV25-1 | ASSEVRTGGNTIY
TRBV5-1 | ASSTGTVGEKLF
TRBV27 | ASSLSIGGEQY
TRBV28 | ASSFPSGRGETQY
TRBV6-1 | ASSGRGTGGSGYRSEAF
TRBV28 | ASSPTAGNTGELF
TRBV27 | ASRDRLAGSYEQY
TRBV9 | ASSVDGTNTYEQY
TRBV4-1 | ASSQDVSTTGHAEAF
TRBV19 | ASSSPRGGRQSPLNTGELF
TRBV19 | ASSPRQGIWYEQY
TRBV28 | ASSLGDITSYEQY
TRBV28 | ASSNGAGRLYEQY
TRBV4-1 | ASSPLGSGRGAYEQY
TRBV10-3 | AISETDSYEQY
TRBV25-1 | ASSPGLMREQF
TRBV7-3 | ASSPGLDQETQY
TRBV7-9 | ASSLQTGARTEAF
TRBV15 | ATSRDYPETQY
TRBV28 | ASSLPRGGNTIY
TRBV15 | ATSRDRQGGGYT
TRBV7-2 | ASTHPPHSASSGANVLT
TRBV4-3 | ASRKDLRGSYEQY
TRBV19 | ASSIGLNEKLF
TRBV5-1 | ASSLSNGGAVGANVLT
TRBV7-2 | ASSLGRGQQPQH
TRBV19 | ASSTQGFTEAF
TRBV28 | ASEKSGSGNTIY
TRBV27 | ASSVGTGDRKLF
TRBV18 | ASSGLADYNEQF
TRBV6-4 | ATRPGYDPPHEQY
TRBV5-1 | ASSSRDSSYEQY
TRBV7-3 | ASSLRGGSYYNEQF
TRBV4-2 | ASSQGSVTIY
TRBV2 | ASRPEELASKNTGELF
TRBV15 | ATSTGGAPAYEQY
TRBV7-2 | ASSLSQLSTDTQY
TRBV27 | ASSFKGGSGELF